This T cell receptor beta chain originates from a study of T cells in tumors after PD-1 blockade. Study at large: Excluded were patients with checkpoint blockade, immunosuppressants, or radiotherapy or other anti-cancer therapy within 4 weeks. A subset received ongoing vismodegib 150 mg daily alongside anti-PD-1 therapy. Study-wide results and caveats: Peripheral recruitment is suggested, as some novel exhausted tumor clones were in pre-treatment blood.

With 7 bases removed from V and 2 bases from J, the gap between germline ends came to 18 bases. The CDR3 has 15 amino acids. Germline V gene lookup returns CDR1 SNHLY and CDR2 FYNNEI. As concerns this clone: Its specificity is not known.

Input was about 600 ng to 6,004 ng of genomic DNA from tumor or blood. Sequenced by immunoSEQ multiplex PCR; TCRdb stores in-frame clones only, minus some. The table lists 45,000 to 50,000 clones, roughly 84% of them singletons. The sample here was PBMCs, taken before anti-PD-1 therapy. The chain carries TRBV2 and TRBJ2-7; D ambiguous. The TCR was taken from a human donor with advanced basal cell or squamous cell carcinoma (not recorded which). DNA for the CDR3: TGTGCCAGCAAGTTTTTCTGGCAGGAGACCTACGAGCAGTACTTC. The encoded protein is CASKFFWQETYEQYF.